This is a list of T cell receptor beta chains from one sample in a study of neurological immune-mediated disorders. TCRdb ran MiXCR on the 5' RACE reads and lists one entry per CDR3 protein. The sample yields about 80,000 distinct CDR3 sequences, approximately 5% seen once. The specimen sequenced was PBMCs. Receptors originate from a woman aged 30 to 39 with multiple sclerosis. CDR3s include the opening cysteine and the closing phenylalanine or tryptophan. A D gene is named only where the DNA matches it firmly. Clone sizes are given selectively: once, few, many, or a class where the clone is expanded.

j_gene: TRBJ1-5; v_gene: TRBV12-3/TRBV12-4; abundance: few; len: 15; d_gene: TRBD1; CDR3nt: TGTGCCAGCAGTTATGTACAGGGGGCTAATCAGCCCCAGCATTTT; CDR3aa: CASSYVQGANQPQHF
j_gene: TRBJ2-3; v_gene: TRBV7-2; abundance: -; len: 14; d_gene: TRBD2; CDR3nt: TGTGCCAGCAGCGCCAGCGGGAGTCCAGATACGCAGTATTTT; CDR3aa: CASSASGSPDTQYF
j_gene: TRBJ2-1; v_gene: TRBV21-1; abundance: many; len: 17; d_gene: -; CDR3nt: TGTGCCAGCAGCGGATCCTTACGGGGGAACTATAACAATGAGCAGTTCTTC; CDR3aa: CASSGSLRGNYNNEQFF
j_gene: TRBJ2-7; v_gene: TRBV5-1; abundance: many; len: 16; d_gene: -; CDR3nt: TGCGCCAGCAGCCAGCTCGAAGCGACAGGCGGTTTAGAGCAGTACTTC; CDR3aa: CASSQLEATGGLEQYF
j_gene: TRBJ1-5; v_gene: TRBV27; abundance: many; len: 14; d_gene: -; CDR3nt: TGTGCCAGCAGTTTAAATGGGGGCTATCAGCCCCAGCATTTT; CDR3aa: CASSLNGGYQPQHF
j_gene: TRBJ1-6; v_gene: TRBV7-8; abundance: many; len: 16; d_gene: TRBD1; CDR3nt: TGTGCCAGCAGCTCATCCCGGGACAGGGGAAATTCACCCCTCCACTTT; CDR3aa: CASSSSRDRGNSPLHF
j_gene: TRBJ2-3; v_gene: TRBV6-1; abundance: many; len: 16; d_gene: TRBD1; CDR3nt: TGTGCCAGCAGTGAAGCGCCGGGACAGGGGGCAGATACGCAGTATTTT; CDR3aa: CASSEAPGQGADTQYF
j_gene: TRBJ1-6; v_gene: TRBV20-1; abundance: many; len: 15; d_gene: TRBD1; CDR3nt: TGCAGTGCTAGCTCACAGGGGCGAAGCAATTCACCCCTCCACTTT; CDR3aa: CSASSQGRSNSPLHF
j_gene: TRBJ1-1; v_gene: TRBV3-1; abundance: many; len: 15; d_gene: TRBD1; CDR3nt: TGTGCCAGCGGCCAGGGGGCGAGGGAAGGAACTGAAGCTTTCTTT; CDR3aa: CASGQGAREGTEAFF
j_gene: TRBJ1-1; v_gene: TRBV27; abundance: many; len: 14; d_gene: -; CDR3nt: TGTGCCAGCAGACCACGGACAGCGAACACTGAAGCTTTCTTT; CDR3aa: CASRPRTANTEAFF
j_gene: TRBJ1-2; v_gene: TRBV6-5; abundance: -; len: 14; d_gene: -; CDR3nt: TGTGCCAGCAGTCCGGGGACCTACTACTATGGCTACACCTTC; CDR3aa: CASSPGTYYYGYTF
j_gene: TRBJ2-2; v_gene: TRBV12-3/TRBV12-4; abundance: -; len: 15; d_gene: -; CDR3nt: TGTGCCAGCAGGCAGAATAGCTGGAACACCGGGGAGCTGTTTTTT; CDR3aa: CASRQNSWNTGELFF
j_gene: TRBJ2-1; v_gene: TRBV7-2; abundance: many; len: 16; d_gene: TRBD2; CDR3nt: TGTGCCAGCAGTTCCCCCGGGACTAGGGCCTACAATGAGCAGTTCTTC; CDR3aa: CASSSPGTRAYNEQFF
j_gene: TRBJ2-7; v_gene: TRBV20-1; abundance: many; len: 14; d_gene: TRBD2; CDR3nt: TGCAGTGCTAGAGCTGCGGGAGGGCTTCTCGAGCAGTACTTC; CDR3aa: CSARAAGGLLEQYF
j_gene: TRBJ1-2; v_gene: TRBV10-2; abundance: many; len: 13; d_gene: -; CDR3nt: TGCGCCAGCAGTGAGACAGTAACCTATGGCTACACCTTC; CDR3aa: CASSETVTYGYTF
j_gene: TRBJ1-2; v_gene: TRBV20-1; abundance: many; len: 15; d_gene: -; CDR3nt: TGCAGTGCTAGAGACCCGACAGACTTAAACTATGGCTACACCTTC; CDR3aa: CSARDPTDLNYGYTF